The 10 T cell receptor beta chains presented below share a single source sample, sequenced in a study of blood T cell repertoires in COVID-19. Method: immunoSEQ multiplex PCR; TCRdb's copy keeps in-frame clones and lacks some. The sample has 40,000 to 45,000 clones; 75% to 90% are singletons. The sequencing sample was made of peripheral blood. These receptors all come from a man aged 50 or older with active COVID-19.

This rearrangement joins TRBV4-1 to TRBJ2-2, with D possibly being TRBD2 (5 bases). The CDR3 loop spans 17 amino acids. Germline V CDR1 and CDR2: MGHRA, YSYEKL. Trimming removed 0 bases at V and 4 bases at J, with 15 bases between. The CDR3 nucleotides are TGCGCCAGCAGCCAAGATGTTGGGAGCGGCTCCACCGGGGAGCTGTTTTTT. Protein sequence: CASSQDVGSGSTGELFF.

The rearrangement uses TRBV19 and TRBJ2-2, with D perhaps matching TRBD2 (5 bases). Germline CDR1 is LNHDA and CDR2 is SQIVND (reference sequence). Trimming left V 5 bases short and J 6 bases short, with 16 bases between. The CDR3 runs 15 residues. CDR3 in DNA: TGTGCCAGTAGTGCCCAAACTAGGATCGCCGGGGAGCTGTTTTTT. Translation: CASSAQTRIAGELFF.

J is TRBJ2-7 and V is TRBV19, with 7 bases aligning to TRBD1. After removal of 5 bases from V and 2 bases from J, the junction contained 6 bases not matched to a gene. The germline V gene has CDR1 LNHDA and CDR2 SQIVND (reference sequence). The CDR3 spans 14 residues. The CDR3 DNA follows: TGTGCCAGTAGTCGGCGGACAGGAACCTACGAGCAGTACTTC. It is translated as CASSRRTGTYEQYF.

V gene TRBV27 combines with J gene TRBJ2-7, with 14 nucleotides matching TRBD2. The CDR3 loop spans 15 amino acids. Germline V gene data show CDR1 as MNHEY and CDR2 as SMNVEV (reference sequence). V shed 4 bases, J shed 6 bases, and the junction held 5 bases outside the gene matches. CDR3 sequence: CASSWGLAGAGEQYF. CDR3 nucleotide sequence: TGTGCCAGCAGTTGGGGACTAGCGGGGGCTGGCGAGCAGTACTTC.

The V gene is TRBV6-6, the J gene TRBJ2-1; the match to TRBD2 covers 10 bases. Trimming cost V 5 bases and J 1 base; bases outside gene matches: 5. Per germline, CDR1 MNHNY and CDR2 SVGAGI (reference sequence). This CDR3 is 16 amino acids long. CDR3 sequence: CASSLAGAASYNEQFF. Here the CDR3 DNA reads TGTGCCAGCAGTCTAGCGGGAGCGGCATCCTACAATGAGCAGTTCTTC.

V usage is TRBV7-9 and J usage is TRBJ2-4, with 7 bases identical to TRBD2. Losses at the gene ends were 6 bases for V and 7 bases for J; bases not matched to a gene: 3. Germline-derived CDR1 and CDR2 are SEHNR and FQNEAQ (reference sequence). The CDR3 loop spans 12 amino acids. The CDR3 loop is CASSREENIQYF. As DNA, the CDR3 is TGTGCCAGCAGTCGGGAGGAGAACATTCAGTACTTC.

The V gene is TRBV28, the J gene TRBJ2-1, with TRBD2 identical over 15 bases. With V trimmed by 2 bases and J by 10 bases, 9 bases remained unmatched. CDR1 and CDR2 (germline): MDHEN, SYDVKM. CDR3 length: 17 amino acids. CDR3 protein: CASSLGAGLAGGGEQFF. The CDR3 DNA sequence: TGTGCCAGCAGTTTAGGGGCCGGACTAGCGGGAGGGGGAGAGCAGTTCTTC.

The chain uses TRBV11-2 and TRBJ2-1; 9 positions agree with TRBD2. Germline values: CDR1 SGHAT, CDR2 FQNNGV. The junction had 4 bases not matched to a gene; V was cut back by 1 base and J by 9 bases. The CDR3 consists of 14 residues. In DNA form, the CDR3 reads TGTGCCAGCAGCTTAGCAGGACTAGCGATTGAGCAGTTCTTC. Its protein is CASSLAGLAIEQFF.

This chain uses TRBV27 with TRBJ2-7, with D possibly TRBD2 on 5 matching bases. The CDR3 covers 14 residues. V lost 5 bases and J 7 bases, leaving 18 bases between the germline ends. Germline V lookup: CDR1 MNHEY, CDR2 SMNVEV (reference sequence). CDR3 nucleotide sequence: TGTGCCAGCAGTCCCTTAGCGTCTCCGGGGGAGCAGTACTTC. Protein: CASSPLASPGEQYF.

This CDR3 is CASSVGEEGANEKLFF. As DNA, the CDR3 is TGTGCCAGCAGCGTAGGGGAGGAGGGGGCGAACGAAAAACTGTTTTTT. The chain is built from TRBV9 and TRBJ1-4; 7 bases are a match to TRBD1. The CDR3 runs 16 residues. Per germline, CDR1 SGDLS and CDR2 YYNGEE. V trimming: 0 bases; J trimming: 8 bases; junction bases outside the gene matches: 10.